Sequencing of this TCR beta chain was carried out in a study of shared clonotypes between healthy human individuals. It was 150 to 250 ng DNA, about 30,000 T cell genomes, that sorted-subset replicate PCRs used. Original handling: There were no quality scores in the junction-only immunoSEQ sequences, so filtering differed. Clones were read by immunoSEQ multiplex PCR, and TCRdb kept only the in-frame ones, dropping some. That table is the source of V, J and clone size, and D and trimming were worked out from the DNA. The sample has more than 1.2 million clones; less than 99% are singletons. CDR1 KGHSH and CDR2 LQKENI come from the germline V gene. The CDR3 sequence is 15 residues long. Trimming removed 5 bases at V and 7 bases at J, with 21 bases between.

This clonotype was obtained from a man aged 25 to 45 in good health. The V gene is TRBV18, the J gene TRBJ2-7; D gene unclear. The specimen was naive CD4+ T cells sorted from blood. This sample's subset: CD45RA+ positively selected. Written as DNA, the CDR3 is TGTGCCAGCTCAATTTACGGAACCATCTTGGGGGAGCAGTACTTC. It encodes CASSIYGTILGEQYF.